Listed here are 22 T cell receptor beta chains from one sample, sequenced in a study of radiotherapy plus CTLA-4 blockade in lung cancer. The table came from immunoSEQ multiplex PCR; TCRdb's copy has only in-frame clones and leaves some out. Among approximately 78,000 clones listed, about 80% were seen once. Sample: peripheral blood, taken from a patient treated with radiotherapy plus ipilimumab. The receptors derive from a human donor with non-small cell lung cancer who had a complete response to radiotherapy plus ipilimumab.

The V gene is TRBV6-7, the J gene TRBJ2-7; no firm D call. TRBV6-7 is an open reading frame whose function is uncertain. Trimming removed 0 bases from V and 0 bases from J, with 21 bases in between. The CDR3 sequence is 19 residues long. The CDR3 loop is CASSYSNGAVSGNSYEQYV. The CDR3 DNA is TGTGCCAGCAGTTACTCGAACGGAGCAGTCTCCGGTAACTCCTACGAGCAGTACGTC.

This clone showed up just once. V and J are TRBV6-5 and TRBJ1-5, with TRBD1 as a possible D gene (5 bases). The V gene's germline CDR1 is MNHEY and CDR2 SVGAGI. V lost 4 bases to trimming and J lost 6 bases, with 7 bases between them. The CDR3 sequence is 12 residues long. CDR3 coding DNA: TGTGCCAGCAGTTGGGGGAGTCAGCCCCAGCATTTT. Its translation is CASSWGSQPQHF.

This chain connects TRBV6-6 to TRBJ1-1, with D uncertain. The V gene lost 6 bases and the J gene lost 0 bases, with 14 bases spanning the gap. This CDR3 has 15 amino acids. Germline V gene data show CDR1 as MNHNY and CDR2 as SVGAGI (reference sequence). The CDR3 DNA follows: TGTGCCAGCAGAGCCCCGGTAGGCCTGAACACTGAAGCTTTCTTT. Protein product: CASRAPVGLNTEAFF.

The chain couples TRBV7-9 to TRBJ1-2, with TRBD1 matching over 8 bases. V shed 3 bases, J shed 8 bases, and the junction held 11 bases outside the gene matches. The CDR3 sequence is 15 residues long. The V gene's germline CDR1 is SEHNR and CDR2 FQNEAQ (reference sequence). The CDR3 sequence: CASSFSGQGAGGYTF. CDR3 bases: TGTGCCAGCAGCTTCTCCGGGCAGGGGGCAGGGGGCTACACCTTC. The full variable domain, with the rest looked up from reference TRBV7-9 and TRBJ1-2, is DTGVSQNPRHKITKRGQNVTFRCDPISEHNRLYWYRQTLGQGPEFLTYFQNEAQLEKSRLLSDRFSAERPKGSFSTLEIQRTEQGDSAMYLCASSFSGQGAGGYTFGSGTRLTVV.

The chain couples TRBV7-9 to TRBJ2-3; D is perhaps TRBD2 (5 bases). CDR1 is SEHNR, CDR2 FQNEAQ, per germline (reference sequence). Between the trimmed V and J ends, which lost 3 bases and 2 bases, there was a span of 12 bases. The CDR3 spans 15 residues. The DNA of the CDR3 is TGTGCCAGCAGCTTTCGGCTAGCATTCACAGATACGCAGTATTTT. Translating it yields CASSFRLAFTDTQYF.

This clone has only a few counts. CDR3 DNA sequence: TGTGCCAGCAGCTTAGCGCCATGGAGAAGGGAAACTGAAGCTTTCTTT. As protein: CASSLAPWRRETEAFF. The rearrangement joins TRBV7-2 to TRBJ1-1; no firm D call. Looked up from germline, CDR1 is SGHTA and CDR2 is FQGNSA. The germline V and J ends were trimmed by 0 bases and 5 bases, with 16 bases remaining between them. This CDR3 contains 16 residues.

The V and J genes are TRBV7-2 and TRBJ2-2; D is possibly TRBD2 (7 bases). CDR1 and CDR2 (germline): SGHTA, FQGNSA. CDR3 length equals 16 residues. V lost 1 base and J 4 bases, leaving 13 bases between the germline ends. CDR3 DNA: TGTGCCAGCAGCTTAGAGGGGGGGGCCCGCACCGGGGAGCTGTTTTTT. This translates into CASSLEGGARTGELFF.

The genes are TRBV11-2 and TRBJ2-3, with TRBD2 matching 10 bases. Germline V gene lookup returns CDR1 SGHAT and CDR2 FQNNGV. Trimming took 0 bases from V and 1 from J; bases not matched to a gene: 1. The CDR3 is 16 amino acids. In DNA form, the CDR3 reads TGTGCCAGCAGCTTAGAGCTAGCGGGGGGCACAGATACGCAGTATTTT. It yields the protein CASSLELAGGTDTQYF.

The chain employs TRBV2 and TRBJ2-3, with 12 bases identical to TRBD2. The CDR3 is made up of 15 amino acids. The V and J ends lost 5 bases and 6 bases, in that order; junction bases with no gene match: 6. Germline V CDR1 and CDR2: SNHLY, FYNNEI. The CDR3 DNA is TGTGCCAGCAGTCTACTAGCGGGGGGTTCGGATACGCAGTATTTT. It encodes CASSLLAGGSDTQYF.

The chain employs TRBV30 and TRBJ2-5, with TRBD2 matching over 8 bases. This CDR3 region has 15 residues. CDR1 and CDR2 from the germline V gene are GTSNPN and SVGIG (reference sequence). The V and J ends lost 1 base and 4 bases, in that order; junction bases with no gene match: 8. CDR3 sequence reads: CAWSGGGGPRETQYF. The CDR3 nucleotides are TGTGCCTGGAGTGGGGGCGGGGGGCCCCGAGAGACCCAGTACTTC.

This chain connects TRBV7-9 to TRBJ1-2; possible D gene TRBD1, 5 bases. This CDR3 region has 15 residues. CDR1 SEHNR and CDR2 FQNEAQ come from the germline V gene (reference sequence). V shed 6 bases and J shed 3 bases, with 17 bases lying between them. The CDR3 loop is CASSPQGTGDYGYTF. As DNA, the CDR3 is TGTGCCAGCAGTCCCCAAGGGACGGGGGACTATGGCTACACCTTC. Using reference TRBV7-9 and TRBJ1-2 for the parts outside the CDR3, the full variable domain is DTGVSQNPRHKITKRGQNVTFRCDPISEHNRLYWYRQTLGQGPEFLTYFQNEAQLEKSRLLSDRFSAERPKGSFSTLEIQRTEQGDSAMYLCASSPQGTGDYGYTFGSGTRLTVV.

The CDR3 loop is CASSPRTGAYGYTF. The CDR3 coding sequence is TGCGCCAGCAGCCCAAGGACAGGAGCCTATGGCTACACCTTC. The chain links TRBV5-1 to TRBJ1-2; 7 bases are a match to TRBD1. With V trimmed by 4 bases and J by 4 bases, 7 bases remained unmatched. This CDR3 spans 14 amino acids. Per the germline V gene, CDR1 is SGHRS and CDR2 is YFSETQ.

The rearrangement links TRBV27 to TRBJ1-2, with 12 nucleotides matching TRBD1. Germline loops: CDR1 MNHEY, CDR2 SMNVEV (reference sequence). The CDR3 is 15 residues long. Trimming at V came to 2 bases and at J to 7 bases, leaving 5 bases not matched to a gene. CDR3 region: CASSLKGQGAVGYTF. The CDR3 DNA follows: TGTGCCAGCAGTTTAAAGGGACAGGGGGCTGTTGGCTACACCTTC.

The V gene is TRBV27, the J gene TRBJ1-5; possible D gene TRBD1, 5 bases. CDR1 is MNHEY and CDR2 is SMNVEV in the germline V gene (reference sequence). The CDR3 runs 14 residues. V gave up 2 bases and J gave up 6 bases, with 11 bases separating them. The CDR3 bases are TGTGCCAGCAGTTTAGGCAGGGTAGGTCAGCCCCAGCATTTT. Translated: CASSLGRVGQPQHF.

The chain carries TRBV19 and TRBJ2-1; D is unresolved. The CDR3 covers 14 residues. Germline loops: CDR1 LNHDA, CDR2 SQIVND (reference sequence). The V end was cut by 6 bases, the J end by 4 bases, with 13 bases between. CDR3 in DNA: TGTGCCAGTAGGCACCCACATGCTTACAATGAGCAGTTCTTC. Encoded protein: CASRHPHAYNEQFF.

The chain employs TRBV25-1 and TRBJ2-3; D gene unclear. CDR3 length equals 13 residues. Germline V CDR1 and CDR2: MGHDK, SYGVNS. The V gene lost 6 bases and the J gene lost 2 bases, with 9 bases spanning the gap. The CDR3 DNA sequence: TGTGCCAGCAGAGCCAGTATCACAGATACGCAGTATTTT. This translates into CASRASITDTQYF.

As DNA, the CDR3 is TGTGCCAGTAGTATAGTCTGGCGCGGCGCGGGGGCGAGGTTTGGCTACACCTTC. Translated: CASSIVWRGAGARFGYTF. V gene TRBV19 combines with J gene TRBJ1-2; maybe TRBD1 (6 bases). V was cut by 1 base and J by 7 bases, with 25 bases left in between. The CDR3 consists of 18 residues. Germline V gene data show CDR1 as LNHDA and CDR2 as SQIVND (reference sequence).

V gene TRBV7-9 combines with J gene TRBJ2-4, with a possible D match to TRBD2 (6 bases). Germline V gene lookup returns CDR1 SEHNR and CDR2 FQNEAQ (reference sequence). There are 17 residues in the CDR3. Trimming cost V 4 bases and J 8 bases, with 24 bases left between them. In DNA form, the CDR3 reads TGTGCCAGCAGCTCGCCCATGAGGACGCGGGGATTCGACATTCAGTACTTC. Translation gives CASSSPMRTRGFDIQYF.

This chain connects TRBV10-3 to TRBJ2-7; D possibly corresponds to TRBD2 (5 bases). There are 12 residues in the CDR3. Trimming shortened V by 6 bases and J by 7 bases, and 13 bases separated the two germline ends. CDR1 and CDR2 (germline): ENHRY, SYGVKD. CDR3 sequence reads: CAISEGSKEQYF. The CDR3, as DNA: TGTGCCATCAGCGAGGGTTCAAAAGAGCAGTACTTC.

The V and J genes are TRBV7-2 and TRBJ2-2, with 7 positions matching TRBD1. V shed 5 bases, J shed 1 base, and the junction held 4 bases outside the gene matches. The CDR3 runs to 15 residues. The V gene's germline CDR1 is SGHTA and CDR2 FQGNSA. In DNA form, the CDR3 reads TGTGCCAGCAGCCGACAGGGCCTGAACACCGGGGAGCTGTTTTTT. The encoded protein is CASSRQGLNTGELFF.

The CDR3 DNA reads TGCGCCAGCAGCCAAGATTCGGGGGAGGCGGAGACCCAGTACTTC. Protein product: CASSQDSGEAETQYF. The genes are TRBV4-3 and TRBJ2-5; maybe TRBD2 (6 bases). CDR3 length equals 15 residues. In germline, CDR1 is LGHNA, CDR2 YSLEER. Between the trimmed V and J ends, which lost 0 bases and 5 bases, there was a span of 13 bases.

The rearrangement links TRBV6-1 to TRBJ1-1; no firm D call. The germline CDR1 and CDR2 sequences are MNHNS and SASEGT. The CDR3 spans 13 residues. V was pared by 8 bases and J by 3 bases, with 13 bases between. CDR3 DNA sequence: TGTGCCAGCCGGGAGCGGAGGGACACTGAAGCTTTCTTT. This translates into CASRERRDTEAFF.